This TCR beta chain comes out of a study of shared clonotypes between healthy human individuals. Study outcomes and limitations: Measured sharing among donors was expected to vary with sequencing depth.

V dropped 4 bases and J dropped 0 bases, with 16 bases sitting between them. The CDR3 covers 18 residues. Germline lookup yields CDR1 SSHAT and CDR2 FNYEAQ (reference sequence). Healthy and HIV-negative, the adult donors had no recent acute infections or vaccinations. CD45RA-negative memory and CD45RA+ naive subsets were split from the CD4+ cells. For this clone: Its cognate antigen is unknown.

The table came from immunoSEQ multiplex PCR; TCRdb's copy has only in-frame clones and leaves some out. The sample has about 2.4 million clones, 80% to 95% seen once. The sequence was collected from a man in his late teens or twenties in good health. Some clones in this sample may be carry-over from other donors' samples. Sequenced material: naive CD4+ T cells from PBMCs. Subset indicated: CD45RA+ positively selected. The rearrangement joins TRBV7-7 to TRBJ2-6, with unresolved D. The CDR3 is CASSSFPGPPSGANVLTF. CDR3 DNA sequence: TGTGCCAGCAGCTCCTTCCCCGGGCCGCCCTCTGGGGCCAACGTCCTGACTTTC.